This passage covers 4 T cell receptor beta chains from one sample sequenced in a study of cytomegalovirus exposure and HLA in healthy donors. Only in-frame clones appear in the TCRdb table, and some are missing; sequencing was by immunoSEQ multiplex PCR. In the table there are about 58,000 clones, 90% of which are singletons. The sample taken for sequencing was PBMCs. These TCRs come from a man in his late teens or twenties in good health and CMV-seronegative.

The chain employs TRBV2 and TRBJ2-1, with D unclear. Per the germline V gene, CDR1 is SNHLY and CDR2 is FYNNEI. The ends were cut back, 0 bases at V and 8 bases at J, with 11 bases in the middle. CDR3 size: 14 residues. Here the CDR3 reads CASSEAPLGYEQFF. CDR3 bases: TGTGCCAGCAGTGAAGCCCCCCTCGGGTATGAGCAGTTCTTC.

The V call is TRBV7-3, the J call TRBJ2-3, with D hard to call. V was shortened by 5 bases and J by 4 bases, with 4 bases between the two germline ends. This CDR3 has 11 residues. CDR1 SGHTA and CDR2 FQGTGA come from the germline V gene. This CDR3 is CASSQSDTQYF. CDR3 nucleotide sequence: TGTGCCAGCAGCCAGTCAGATACGCAGTATTTT.

This CDR3 is CASRLIRDTQYF. CDR3 coding DNA: TGTGCCAGCAGACTCATCCGAGATACGCAGTATTTT. The rearrangement links TRBV27 to TRBJ2-3; D remains unclear. This CDR3 is 12 amino acids long. The V gene lost 6 bases and the J gene lost 5 bases, with 9 bases spanning the gap. CDR1 is MNHEY and CDR2 is SMNVEV in the germline V gene (reference sequence).

This sequence joins TRBV30 and TRBJ2-1, with 10 bases fitting TRBD1. Per the germline V gene, CDR1 is GTSNPN and CDR2 is SVGIG (reference sequence). The J segment lost 0 bases and the V segment lost 5 bases, leaving 4 bases of the junction unmatched. This CDR3 has 15 residues. In nucleotides, the CDR3 is TGTGCCTGGTACCGGGACAGGGGCTCCTACAATGAGCAGTTCTTC. Protein: CAWYRDRGSYNEQFF.